This TCR beta chain comes out of a study of T cells in Graves' hyperthyroidism and ophthalmopathy. As to this clonotype: What it recognizes is unknown.

Findings of the study overall: Blood held most thyroid clonotypes expanded above 0.001 frequency.

The source material, RNA transcripts, was used to amplify TCR beta CDR3 regions. TCR CDR3 regions were first amplified by RT-PCR with HTBI primers. TCRdb redid the calling of the multiplex PCR reads with MiXCR, one entry per CDR3 protein. In the table there are about 640,000 distinct CDR3 sequences, more than 12% of which are singletons. The CDR3 length is 13 residues. The V end was cut by 3 bases, the J end by 4 bases, with 9 bases between. Germline CDR1 reads ENHRY; CDR2 reads SYGVKD. The sequence was collected from a woman in her 50s with Graves' ophthalmopathy. Material for sequencing was blood. V usage is TRBV10-3 and J usage is TRBJ1-2; D call uncertain. The CDR3 nucleotides read TGTGCCATCAGTGACCCTCCATCCTATGGCTACACCTTC. It encodes CAISDPPSYGYTF.